The rows below give T cell receptor beta chains drawn from one sample of a study of T cell responses to AZD1222 COVID-19 vaccine. TCRdb's table, derived via immunoSEQ multiplex PCR, lists solely in-frame clones and lacks some. The sample lists approximately 160,000 clones, 94% seen once, with under 6% in the top ten. The sequencing used peripheral blood, collected 28 days after the second AZD1222 dose. Receptors originate from an adult who received the AZD1222 COVID-19 vaccine. Each CDR3 is given with its conserved first and last residue. The D gene is left open where the match is weak. Not all rows give a size; the values are once, few, many and, for expanded clones, a class.

CDR3 protein,CDR3 DNA,V gene,J gene,D gene,clone size
CATSRDGGGYGYTF,TGTGCCACCAGCAGAGATGGAGGCGGGTATGGCTACACCTTC,TRBV15,TRBJ1-2,NA,NA
CASSFQGQPQHF,TGTGCCAGCAGCTTTCAAGGGCAGCCCCAGCATTTT,TRBV7-9,TRBJ1-5,NA,once
CASSEYARTEAFF,TGTGCCAGCAGTGAATATGCCAGGACTGAAGCTTTCTTT,TRBV25-1,TRBJ1-1,NA,NA
CAISESGSGMGF,TGTGCCATCAGTGAGTCTGGGTCAGGGATGGGCTTT,TRBV10-3,TRBJ1-1,NA,once
CASSGGLVDYGYTF,TGTGCCAGCAGCGGAGGGTTAGTAGACTATGGCTACACCTTC,TRBV9,TRBJ1-2,NA,NA
CASSISLRDTIYF,TGTGCCAGCAGCATTTCTCTGCGGGACACCATATATTTT,TRBV7-3,TRBJ1-3,NA,few
CASSALLQTEAFF,TGTGCCAGCAGCGCCCTCCTCCAGACTGAAGCTTTCTTT,TRBV9,TRBJ1-1,NA,NA
CASSYGRNTDTQYF,TGTGCCAGCAGTTACGGGCGGAACACAGATACGCAGTATTTT,TRBV6-6,TRBJ2-3,NA,NA
CATSEAGRNTEAFF,TGTGCCACCAGTGAAGCAGGGAGGAACACTGAAGCTTTCTTT,TRBV24-1,TRBJ1-1,NA,NA
CATVDSNQPQHF,TGTGCCACTGTAGATAGCAATCAGCCCCAGCATTTT,TRBV6-5,TRBJ1-5,NA,NA
CASSLAGDSPLYNEQFF,TGTGCCAGCAGCTTAGCTGGGGACAGCCCTCTATACAATGAGCAGTTCTTC,TRBV7-2,TRBJ2-1,TRBD1,NA
CTSRALTSGTSGRGPNTGELFF,TGCACCAGCAGAGCCCTCACCTCCGGGACTAGCGGGAGAGGGCCGAACACCGGGGAGCTGTTTTTT,TRBV1,TRBJ2-2,NA,NA
CASSFLVAAEQYF,TGTGCCAGCTCATTCCTGGTCGCGGCCGAGCAGTACTTC,TRBV18,TRBJ2-7,NA,NA
CASSEAGTGGYEQYF,TGTGCCAGCAGTGAAGCCGGGACAGGGGGCTACGAGCAGTACTTC,TRBV6-1,TRBJ2-7,TRBD1,once
CASSLRGPNEKLFF,TGTGCCAGCAGCTTGAGGGGGCCCAATGAAAAACTGTTTTTT,TRBV5-4,TRBJ1-4,TRBD1,few
CASSLVPGELFF,TGTGCCAGCAGCTTAGTTCCTGGGGAGCTGTTTTTT,TRBV7-6,TRBJ2-2,NA,NA
CASSQKQGGETQYF,TGTGCCAGCAGCCAAAAACAGGGAGGGGAGACCCAGTACTTC,TRBV3-1/TRBV3-2,TRBJ2-5,NA,NA
CASSLGGPINTEAFF,TGTGCCAGCAGTTTAGGCGGACCTATAAACACTGAAGCTTTCTTT,TRBV28,TRBJ1-1,NA,NA
CASSFLPGGAEQYF,TGCGCCAGCAGCTTTCTTCCAGGGGGCGCGGAGCAGTACTTC,TRBV5-1,TRBJ2-7,TRBD1,once
CSVVGIGTEAFF,TGCAGCGTGGTAGGGATAGGCACTGAAGCTTTCTTT,TRBV29-1,TRBJ1-1,NA,once
CASSYGLAKNIQYF,TGTGCCAGCAGTTACGGTTTAGCCAAAAACATTCAGTACTTC,TRBV6-2/TRBV6-3,TRBJ2-4,NA,NA
CASSYSGGTSTDTQYF,TGTGCCAGCAGTTACTCGGGTGGTACTAGCACAGATACGCAGTATTTT,TRBV6-5,TRBJ2-3,NA,NA
CASSPRVSTGELFF,TGTGCCAGCAGCCCCCGGGTGTCCACCGGGGAGCTGTTTTTT,TRBV7-9,TRBJ2-2,NA,NA
CASSNRTRTGNNSPLHF,TGTGCCAGCAGCAATCGGACTAGGACGGGTAATAATTCACCCCTCCACTTT,TRBV21-1,TRBJ1-6,NA,NA
CASTGGIFNEQFF,TGTGCCAGCACTGGCGGGATATTCAATGAGCAGTTCTTC,TRBV27,TRBJ2-1,NA,NA
CASSAGPYGYTF,TGTGCCAGCAGCGCAGGACCATATGGCTACACCTTC,TRBV9,TRBJ1-2,NA,NA
CASSMSGNTGELFF,TGTGCCAGTAGTATGTCAGGGAACACCGGGGAGCTGTTTTTT,TRBV19,TRBJ2-2,NA,NA
CASSTRQGKGRTEAFF,TGTGCCAGTAGTACGAGACAGGGGAAGGGGCGTACTGAAGCTTTCTTT,TRBV19,TRBJ1-1,TRBD1,once
CASSSTGVYEQYF,TGTGCCAGCAGTTCAACAGGGGTCTACGAGCAGTACTTC,TRBV12-3/TRBV12-4,TRBJ2-7,TRBD1,NA
CASSLGGTSGPVQYF,TGTGCCAGCAGCTTGGGAGGGACTAGCGGGCCAGTGCAGTATTTT,TRBV5-4,TRBJ2-3,TRBD2,NA
CASSVGQGARKAFF,TGCGCCAGCAGCGTCGGACAGGGGGCGCGGAAAGCTTTCTTT,TRBV5-1,TRBJ1-1,TRBD1,NA
CATSPKWQRATYEQYF,TGTGCCACCTCCCCCAAATGGCAGCGGGCCACCTACGAGCAGTACTTC,TRBV7-2,TRBJ2-7,NA,NA
CASSLGDPVGEQYF,TGTGCCAGCAGTTTAGGCGACCCCGTCGGCGAGCAGTACTTC,TRBV6-6,TRBJ2-7,NA,NA
CASSVRTGPSYEQYF,TGCGCCAGCAGCGTAAGGACAGGACCCTCCTACGAGCAGTACTTC,TRBV4-1,TRBJ2-7,TRBD1,NA
CASSQDGASLNEQFF,TGCGCCAGCAGCCAAGACGGGGCTAGCCTCAATGAGCAGTTCTTC,TRBV4-1,TRBJ2-1,NA,NA
CASSQVAGAGGGDRTKQYF,TGTGCCAGCAGCCAAGTCGCGGGCGCGGGAGGGGGGGATCGCACGAAGCAGTACTTC,TRBV4-2,TRBJ2-7,TRBD2,NA
CASSRAGQETQYF,TGTGCCAGCAGCAGGGCGGGCCAAGAGACCCAGTACTTC,TRBV9,TRBJ2-5,NA,NA
CASSEFLGPQHF,TGTGCCAGCAGTGAATTTCTAGGGCCCCAGCATTTT,TRBV6-1,TRBJ1-5,NA,NA
CASIGSNEQFF,TGTGCCAGCATCGGTTCGAATGAGCAGTTCTTC,TRBV28,TRBJ2-1,NA,NA
CASSPTNQPQHF,TGTGCCAGCAGTCCGACCAATCAGCCCCAGCATTTT,TRBV28,TRBJ1-5,NA,NA
CASSYGGTGQETQYF,TGTGCCAGCAGTTACGGAGGGACGGGACAAGAGACCCAGTACTTC,TRBV6-6,TRBJ2-5,NA,NA
CASSYAAGSSYEQYF,TGTGCCAGCAGTTACGCTGCTGGGTCGTCCTACGAGCAGTACTTC,TRBV6-5,TRBJ2-7,NA,NA
CASSIGSFTGELFF,TGTGCCAGTAGTATCGGTAGTTTCACCGGGGAGCTGTTTTTT,TRBV19,TRBJ2-2,NA,NA
CASGRGETQYF,TGTGCCAGCGGCAGGGGAGAGACCCAGTACTTC,TRBV6-6,TRBJ2-5,NA,NA
CAWSDPLDGFNQPQHF,TGTGCCTGGAGTGACCCCCTGGACGGATTCAATCAGCCCCAGCATTTT,TRBV30,TRBJ1-5,NA,NA
CSVEELGIYNEQFF,TGCAGCGTTGAGGAGCTAGGGATCTACAATGAGCAGTTCTTC,TRBV29-1,TRBJ2-1,NA,NA
CASKITGAGEAFF,TGTGCCAGCAAAATCACAGGGGCGGGGGAAGCTTTCTTT,TRBV5-4,TRBJ1-1,TRBD1,once
CASRGGESHNYGYTF,TGTGCCAGCAGGGGAGGAGAGAGCCATAACTATGGCTACACCTTC,TRBV11-2,TRBJ1-2,NA,once
CASSQRQGEGNQPQHF,TGTGCCAGCAGCCAACGACAGGGTGAGGGGAACCAGCCCCAGCATTTT,TRBV3-1/TRBV3-2,TRBJ1-5,TRBD1,NA
CASSPGILYEQYF,TGTGCCAGCAGTCCCGGGATCTTGTACGAGCAGTACTTC,TRBV6-5,TRBJ2-7,NA,NA
CASSPKPFGEQFF,TGTGCCAGCAGCCCCAAGCCGTTCGGTGAGCAGTTCTTC,TRBV7-8,TRBJ2-1,NA,few